The entry below gives a single T cell receptor (beta chain) sequence along with its context. This receptor's antigen is unknown. No clone much larger than this one lies a single base away; base qualities are absent. TCRbeta CDR3 regions were amplified from genomic DNA using the immunoSEQ Assay, a bias-controlled multiplex PCR. The authors' pipeline ran thus. Nucleated cell counts per sample were estimated from amplification of reference gene primers within the assay. To quantify the absolute abundance of each unique TCRbeta CDR3 rearrangement, sequence reads were collapsed and filtered. For each sample, productive Simpson clonality was calculated as the square root of Simpson's diversity index over productive rearrangements. This immuneACCESS table, as held by TCRdb, lists in-frame sequences with V and J called but not all clones. Of the missing ones, under half trace to an unresolved V gene in checked studies; the others have no known cause. Clone size and V and J calls were adopted from that table, with D and trimming inferred from the DNA. The sample yields around 210,000 clones; over 70% were counted once. The ten largest clones take up 5.5% to 7% of the sample.

Collaborating institutions collected whole blood in K2EDTA tubes following their own protocols. Collaborator samples were shipped for TCRbeta analysis as frozen whole blood, isolated PBMCs, or DNA extracted from either sample type. The record originates from a study of blood T cell repertoires in COVID-19 (dated by TCRdb to 2018 to 2020). Regarding the complete study: Samples from collaborators originated in the United States, Italy and Spain and spanned both the acute and convalescent phases of COVID-19. Where HLA class I and class II types were available, the types were taken from metadata supplied by the sample provider, not from assay-based typing. Subjects who had been exposed to COVID-19, were actively infected with it, or had recovered from it provided the deeply sampled blood TCRbeta repertoires that made up the dataset. A freely available public database, intended as a resource for researchers studying the immune response to SARS-CoV-2, is where the repertoires were released. The samples were drawn from two sources: the first 160 participants of the ongoing ImmuneRACE study, and over 950 subjects contributed by 6 global collaborators. The sample metadata nearly always contained a de-identified subject ID, COVID-19 status, age in years and sex. The material from the prospective study consisted of cDNA or gDNA derived from T cells, B-cell-depleted T cells, or PBMCs. Overall study results and their limits: The quantity of clinical and demographic metadata differed by source and by participant and was supplied without curation.

The cysteine opens and the phenylalanine closes a CDR3 of 13 amino acids. Left in the record is the CDR3 DNA by itself, 39 bases read in frame from the first base. CDR1 and CDR2 were assigned from the germline V gene (reference sequence) as LGHDT and YNNKEL. Trimming takes 1 base from V and 7 bases from J, and the germline ends sit 10 bases apart. Sequencing input: peripheral blood. The V and J genes are TRBV3-1 (or the pseudogene TRBV3-2) and TRBJ1-2; a tentative D call is TRBD1 (5 bases match). This clonotype originated in a woman aged 70-85 years with acute or convalescent COVID-19. The CDR3 loop reads CASSQAGGGGYTF. In nucleotide form, the sequence is TGTGCCAGCAGCCAAGCGGGCGGGGGTGGCTACACCTTC.